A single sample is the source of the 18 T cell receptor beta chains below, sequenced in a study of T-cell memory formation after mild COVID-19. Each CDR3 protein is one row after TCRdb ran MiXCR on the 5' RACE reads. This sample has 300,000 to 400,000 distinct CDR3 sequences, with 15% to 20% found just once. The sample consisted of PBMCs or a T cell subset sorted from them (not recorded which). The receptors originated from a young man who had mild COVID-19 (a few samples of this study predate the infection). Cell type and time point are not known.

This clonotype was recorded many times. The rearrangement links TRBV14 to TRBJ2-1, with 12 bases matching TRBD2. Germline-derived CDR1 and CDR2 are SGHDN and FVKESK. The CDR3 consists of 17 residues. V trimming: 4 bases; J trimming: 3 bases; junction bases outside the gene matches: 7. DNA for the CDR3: TGTGCCAGCAGCCCGACTAGCGGGGGAACTATCTACAATGAGCAGTTCTTC. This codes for CASSPTSGGTIYNEQFF. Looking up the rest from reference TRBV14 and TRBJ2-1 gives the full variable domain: EAGVTQFPSHSVIEKGQTVTLRCDPISGHDNLYWYRRVMGKEIKFLLHFVKESKQDESGMPNNRFLAERTGGTYSTLKVQPAELEDSGVYFCASSPTSGGTIYNEQFFGPGTRLTVL.

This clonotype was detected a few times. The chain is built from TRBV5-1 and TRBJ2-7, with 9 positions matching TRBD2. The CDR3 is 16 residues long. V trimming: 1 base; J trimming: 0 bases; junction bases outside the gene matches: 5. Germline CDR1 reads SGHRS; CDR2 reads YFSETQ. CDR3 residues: CASSLLSGGSSYEQYF. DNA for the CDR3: TGCGCCAGCAGCTTGCTTAGCGGGGGCTCCTCCTACGAGCAGTACTTC. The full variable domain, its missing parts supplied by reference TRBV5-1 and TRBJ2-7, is KAGVTQTPRYLIKTRGQQVTLSCSPISGHRSVSWYQQTPGQGLQFLFEYFSETQRNKGNFPGRFSGRQFSNSRSEMNVSTLELGDSALYLCASSLLSGGSSYEQYFGPGTRLTVT.

In DNA, the CDR3 is TGTGCCACCAGCAGAATCGGGCAGCAAGAGACCCAGTACTTC. It translates to CATSRIGQQETQYF. V gene TRBV15 combines with J gene TRBJ2-5; the D is unclear. Germline CDR1 LNHNV, CDR2 YYDKDF (reference sequence). The ends were cut back, 2 bases at V and 2 bases at J, with 9 bases in the middle. CDR3 length equals 14 residues.

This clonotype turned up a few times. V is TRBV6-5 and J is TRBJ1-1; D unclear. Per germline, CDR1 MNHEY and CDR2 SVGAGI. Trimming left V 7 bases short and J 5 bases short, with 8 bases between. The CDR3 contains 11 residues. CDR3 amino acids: CASMSGTEAFF. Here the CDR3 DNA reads TGTGCCAGCATGAGTGGGACTGAAGCTTTCTTT.

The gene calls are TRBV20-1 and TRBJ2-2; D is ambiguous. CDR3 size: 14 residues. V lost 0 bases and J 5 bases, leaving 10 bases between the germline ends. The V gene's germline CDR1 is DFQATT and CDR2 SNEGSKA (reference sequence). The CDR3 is CSARDLLATGELFF. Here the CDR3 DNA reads TGCAGTGCTAGAGATCTTCTGGCGACCGGGGAGCTGTTTTTT.

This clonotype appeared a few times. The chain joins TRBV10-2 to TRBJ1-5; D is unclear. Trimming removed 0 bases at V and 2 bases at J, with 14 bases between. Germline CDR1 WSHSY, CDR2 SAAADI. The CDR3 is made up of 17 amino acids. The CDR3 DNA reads TGCGCCAGCAGTGAGTCCGGAACGTCTAATGGCAATCAGCCCCAGCATTTT. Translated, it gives CASSESGTSNGNQPQHF.

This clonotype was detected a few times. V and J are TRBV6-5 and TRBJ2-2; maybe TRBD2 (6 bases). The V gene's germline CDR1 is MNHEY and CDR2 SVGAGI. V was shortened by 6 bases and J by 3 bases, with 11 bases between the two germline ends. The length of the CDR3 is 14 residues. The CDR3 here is CASSRGLHTGELFF. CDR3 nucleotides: TGTGCCAGCAGCCGCGGACTACACACCGGGGAGCTGTTTTTT.

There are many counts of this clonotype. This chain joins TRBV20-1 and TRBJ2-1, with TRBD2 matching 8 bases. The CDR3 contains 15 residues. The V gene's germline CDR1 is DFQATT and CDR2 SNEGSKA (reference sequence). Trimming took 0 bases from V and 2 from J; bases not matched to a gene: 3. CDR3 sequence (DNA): TGCAGTGCTAGAGATGGAGCGGGGGCCTACAATGAGCAGTTCTTC. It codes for CSARDGAGAYNEQFF.

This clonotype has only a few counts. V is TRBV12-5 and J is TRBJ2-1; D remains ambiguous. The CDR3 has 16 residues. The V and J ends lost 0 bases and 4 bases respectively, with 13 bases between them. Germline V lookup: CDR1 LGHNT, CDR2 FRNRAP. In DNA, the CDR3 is TGTGCTAGTGGTTTGGTACGGAGATCTGGGTACAATGAGCAGTTCTTC. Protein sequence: CASGLVRRSGYNEQFF. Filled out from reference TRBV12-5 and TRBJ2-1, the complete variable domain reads DARVTQTPRHKVTEMGQEVTMRCQPILGHNTVFWYRQTMMQGLELLAYFRNRAPLDDSGMPKDRFSAEMPDATLATLKIQPSEPRDSAVYFCASGLVRRSGYNEQFFGPGTRLTVL.

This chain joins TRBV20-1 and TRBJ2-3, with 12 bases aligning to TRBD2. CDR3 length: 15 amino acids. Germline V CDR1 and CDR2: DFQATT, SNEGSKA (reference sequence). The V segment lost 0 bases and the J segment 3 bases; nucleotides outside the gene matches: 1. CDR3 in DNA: TGCAGTGCTAGAGAAGGACTAGCGGGAACAGATACGCAGTATTTT. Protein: CSAREGLAGTDTQYF.

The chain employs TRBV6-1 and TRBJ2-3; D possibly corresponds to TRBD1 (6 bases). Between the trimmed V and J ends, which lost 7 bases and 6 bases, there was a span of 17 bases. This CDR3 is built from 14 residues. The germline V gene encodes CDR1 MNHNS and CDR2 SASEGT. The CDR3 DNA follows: TGTGCCAGCAACCGGGGACAACCTGTGGATACGCAGTATTTT. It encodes CASNRGQPVDTQYF.

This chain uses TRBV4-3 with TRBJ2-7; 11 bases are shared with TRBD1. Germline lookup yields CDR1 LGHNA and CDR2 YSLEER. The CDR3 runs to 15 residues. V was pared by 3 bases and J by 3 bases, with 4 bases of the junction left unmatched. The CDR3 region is CASSHTGTGGYEQYF. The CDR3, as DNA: TGCGCCAGCAGCCACACCGGGACAGGGGGCTACGAGCAGTACTTC.

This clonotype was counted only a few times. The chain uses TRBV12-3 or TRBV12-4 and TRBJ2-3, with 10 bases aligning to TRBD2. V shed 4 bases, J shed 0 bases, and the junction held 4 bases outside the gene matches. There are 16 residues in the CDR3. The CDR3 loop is CASSSRTSGSTDTQYF. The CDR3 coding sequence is TGTGCCAGCAGTTCGCGGACTAGCGGAAGCACAGATACGCAGTATTTT.

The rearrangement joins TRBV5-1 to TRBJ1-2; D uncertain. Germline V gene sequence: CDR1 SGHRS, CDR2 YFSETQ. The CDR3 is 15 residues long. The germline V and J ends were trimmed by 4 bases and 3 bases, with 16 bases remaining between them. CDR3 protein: CASSPEFPPDYGYTF. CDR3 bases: TGCGCCAGCAGCCCAGAATTCCCCCCCGACTATGGCTACACCTTC.

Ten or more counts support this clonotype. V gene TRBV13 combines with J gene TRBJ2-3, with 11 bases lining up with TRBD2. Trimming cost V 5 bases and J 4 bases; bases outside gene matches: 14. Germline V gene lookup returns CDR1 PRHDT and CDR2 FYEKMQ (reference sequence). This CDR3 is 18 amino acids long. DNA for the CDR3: TGTGCCAGCAGCAATAGCGGGGGGGCCCGGGCGAACCCAGATACGCAGTATTTT. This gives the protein CASSNSGGARANPDTQYF.

As DNA, the CDR3 is TGTGCCAGCAGTTCTAGCGGGGGGGCAGATGAGCAGTTCTTC. This translates into CASSSSGGADEQFF. The chain employs TRBV12-3 or TRBV12-4 and TRBJ2-1, with TRBD2 matching 12 bases. The CDR3 has 14 amino acids. V was pared by 4 bases and J by 8 bases, with 3 bases of the junction left unmatched.

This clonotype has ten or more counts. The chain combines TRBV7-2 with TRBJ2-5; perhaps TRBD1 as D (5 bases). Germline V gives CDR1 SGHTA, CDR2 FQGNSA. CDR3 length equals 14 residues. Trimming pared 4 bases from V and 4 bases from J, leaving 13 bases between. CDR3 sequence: CASSSSTDGETQYF. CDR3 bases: TGTGCCAGCAGCTCTTCGACAGACGGAGAGACCCAGTACTTC. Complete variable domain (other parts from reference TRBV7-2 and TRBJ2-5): GAGVSQSPSNKVTEKGKDVELRCDPISGHTALYWYRQSLGQGLEFLIYFQGNSAPDKSGLPSDRFSAERTGGSVSTLTIQRTQQEDSAVYLCASSSSTDGETQYFGPGTRLLVL.

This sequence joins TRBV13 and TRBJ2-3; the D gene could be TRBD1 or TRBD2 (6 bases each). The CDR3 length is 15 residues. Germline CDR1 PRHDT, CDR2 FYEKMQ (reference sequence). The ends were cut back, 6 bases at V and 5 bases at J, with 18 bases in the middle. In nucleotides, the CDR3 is TGTGCCAGCAGTCCTGATGAGGGGGGTATAGATACGCAGTATTTT. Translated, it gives CASSPDEGGIDTQYF.